These 4 T cell receptor beta chains were sequenced from one sample in a study of blood T cell repertoires in COVID-19. Sequencing was performed with immunoSEQ multiplex PCR; in TCRdb, only in-frame clones are kept and a portion is missing. The sample lists 45,000 to 65,000 clones; around 81% were seen once. The sequenced sample consisted of peripheral blood. All receptors derive from a woman aged 60 to 75 with acute or convalescent COVID-19.

The rearrangement links TRBV4-2 to TRBJ1-2, with D uncertain. The V end was cut by 4 bases, the J end by 8 bases, with 11 bases between. The CDR3 runs to 12 residues. Per the germline V gene, CDR1 is LGHNA and CDR2 is YNFKEQ. Here the CDR3 DNA reads TGTGCCAGCAGCCTTGCACAGAGCGGCTACACCTTC. This codes for CASSLAQSGYTF.

The V and J genes are TRBV6-5 and TRBJ2-3; D is perhaps TRBD2 (6 bases). V was pared by 6 bases and J by 4 bases, with 11 bases between. The CDR3 loop spans 13 amino acids. CDR1 and CDR2 (germline): MNHEY, SVGAGI. The CDR3 sequence is CASRGGVADTQYF. The CDR3 bases are TGTGCCAGCAGGGGGGGAGTGGCAGATACGCAGTATTTT.

The rearrangement joins TRBV3-1 (or the pseudogene TRBV3-2) to TRBJ1-2, with 8 bases aligning to TRBD1. The CDR3 is made up of 17 amino acids. V shed 4 bases, J shed 6 bases, and the junction held 16 bases outside the gene matches. In germline, CDR1 is LGHDT, CDR2 YNNKEL (reference sequence). CDR3 amino acids: CASSPRDRLAHRNGYTF. CDR3 bases: TGTGCCAGCAGCCCCCGGGACAGGTTGGCCCATCGAAATGGCTACACCTTC.

DNA of the CDR3: TGTGCCAGCAGCTTAGCAGGCCTCGATGAGCAGTTCTTC. Protein product: CASSLAGLDEQFF. The chain is built from TRBV5-4 and TRBJ2-1; D remains ambiguous. The V end lost 2 bases, the J end lost 8 bases, and 11 bases lay between the germline ends. Per the germline V gene, CDR1 is SGHNT and CDR2 is YYREEE (reference sequence). The CDR3 runs 13 residues.